This T cell receptor beta chain was recovered during a study of identical twins listed by TCRdb under 2016. General notes on the study: The study deep-sequenced TCR alpha and beta repertoires from monozygotic twins, unrelated adults of various ages and cord blood to test whether fetal clonotypes persist. To rule out contamination, replicate twin experiments were performed at different times with different library preparation protocols. General study outcomes and caveats: Excess twin sharing in beta out-of-frame sequences was weaker because fewer shared sequences lowered the signal-to-noise ratio. Compared with coincidental sharing between unrelated individuals, out-of-frame TCR alpha sequences shared between twins had an excess of sequences with low generation probability. Because the same donors could not be followed over many years, the conclusions depended on cross-sectional statistical analysis. Abundant cord blood beta clonotypes had fewer insertions, young adult naive repertoires showed a similar but weaker trend, and memory repertoires showed no such trend. Recombination models systematically underestimated out-of-frame TCR alpha sharing in monozygotic twins but agreed with sharing between unrelated individuals. Zero-insertion analyses could be partly confounded by invariant T cells such as MAIT and iNKT, though diverse VJ usage argued against such confounding for most clonotypes.

This clonotype has a handful of counts. Its cognate antigen has yet to be identified. The sample holds no much larger clone one base away, and base qualities are not on file. The library was built by means of 5' RACE. Reads for this sample came from an Illumina HiSeq 2000. A universal primer binding site was introduced by template switching, and a unique molecular identifier was present in the final cDNA, enabling accurate counting of TCR cDNA molecules. First-strand cDNA for TCR alpha and beta chains was synthesized from specific primers in the conserved constant-segment region. To control for contamination, every cDNA library carried two barcodes: a SMART-Mk sample barcode plus Illumina barcodes. TruSeq adapter sequences along with Illumina sample barcodes were introduced in two successive PCR steps. The Illumina HiSeq platform was used with custom primers to sequence TCR alpha and beta cDNA libraries. As for the authors' bioinformatics: MiGEC processed the raw reads to extract unique molecular identifiers, while MiXCR was used to determine the CDR3 positions. Recombination models were inferred per individual with the repgenHMM and IGoR tools using an EM algorithm. Shared clonotype analysis was performed with the tcR package in R, normalizing sharing by the product of cloneset sizes. To study raw recombination without the effects of thymic and clonal selection, out-of-frame nonproductive sequences were analyzed. The public sequencing data were trimmed at Q25 with fastp and processed into clonotypes with MiXCR by TCRdb, which kept only in-frame beta chains. Rows are combined by CDR3 protein, so each entry shows the most common genes and DNA. These V and J calls rely on TCRdb rather than the paper's analysis. This sample lists about 530,000 distinct CDR3 sequences; about a fifth were detected once. Of the sample, around 0.5% is held by the ten largest clones.

A distance of 23 bases separates the germline ends of V and J, which lose 5 bases and 0 bases respectively. Measured from the cysteine to the phenylalanine, the CDR3 is 18 residues long. Only the CDR3 part of the read is kept: 54 bases, read in frame from the first base. CDR1 is given as DFQATT and CDR2 as SNEGSKA, both from the germline V gene (reference sequence). Every donor in the study was a healthy Caucasian. The twin cohort consisted of three pairs of female monozygotic twins, all aged about 18 to 29 years. Positive isolation kits from Invitrogen were used to isolate CD4+ and CD8+ T cell populations. In addition, the sample was reused for a study of yellow fever vaccine responses in identical twins. The second source states: The authors reported that the T cell response to vaccination in identical twins appeared partly convergent and partly personalized. Focusing on identical twins, the study followed the T cell clones that responded to the vaccine, and did so with precision.

The clonotype was recovered from a woman under 30 in good health. The chain was built from TRBV20-1 and TRBJ2-1, with TRBD1 as a weak D call on 6 bases. What was sequenced was CD4+ T cells sorted from blood. In nucleotides, the sequence is TGCAGTGCTCCTATATTGACGAACAGGGCCCCCTCCTACAATGAGCAGTTCTTC. The encoded protein is CSAPILTNRAPSYNEQFF.